These 32 T cell receptor beta chains originate from one sample sequenced in a study of OX40 agonist ivuxolimab in advanced cancers. Assay: immunoSEQ multiplex PCR; the TCRdb copy retains only in-frame clones and omits some. The sample has approximately 84,000 clones, around nine tenths seen once. Here the sequenced sample was CD4+ or CD8+ T cells sorted from blood, taken in a trial of the OX40 agonist ivuxolimab. Every receptor here comes from an adult with an advanced solid tumor such as melanoma, head and neck, liver or kidney cancer.

The genes are TRBV5-4 and TRBJ1-5, with no clear D. The CDR3 loop spans 14 amino acids. V lost 4 bases, J lost 2 bases, and 10 bases lay in between. Germline assignment: CDR1 SGHNT and CDR2 YYREEE (reference sequence). As DNA, the CDR3 is TGTGCCAGCAGCCTGGACGTAGGCAATCAGCCCCAGCATTTT. It is translated as CASSLDVGNQPQHF.

The chain employs TRBV2 and TRBJ2-1; no clear D gene. Per germline, CDR1 SNHLY and CDR2 FYNNEI. The CDR3 contains 12 residues. V was clipped by 6 bases and J by 5 bases, with 8 bases between them. Written as DNA, the CDR3 is TGTGCCAGCAGCCCGGACCACAATGAGCAGTTCTTC. This sequence encodes CASSPDHNEQFF.

This chain uses TRBV11-2 with TRBJ2-7; possible D gene TRBD1, 6 bases. V was shortened by 2 bases and J by 7 bases, with 18 bases between the two germline ends. This CDR3 is built from 15 residues. CDR1 is SGHAT and CDR2 is FQNNGV in the germline V gene. The CDR3 loop reads CASSLFSGAQGEQYF. CDR3 in DNA: TGTGCCAGCAGCTTATTTTCTGGGGCCCAGGGGGAGCAGTACTTC.

This chain joins TRBV10-3 and TRBJ1-6; TRBD1 aligns across 7 bases. Losses at the gene ends were 11 bases for V and 8 bases for J; bases not matched to a gene: 12. CDR3 size: 14 residues. Germline V gene data show CDR1 as ENHRY and CDR2 as SYGVKD. The chain's CDR3 is CAAGGQGDDSPLHF. CDR3 sequence (DNA): TGTGCCGCAGGGGGTCAGGGGGACGATTCACCCCTCCACTTT.

The V gene is TRBV11-3, the J gene TRBJ1-1; perhaps TRBD1 as D (5 bases). The V end was cut by 0 bases, the J end by 8 bases, with 10 bases between. Germline V gene sequence: CDR1 SGHNT, CDR2 YENEEA. This CDR3 region has 13 residues. The CDR3 nucleotides read TGTGCCAGCAGCTTAGATTGGGAGGGGGAAGCTTTCTTT. This encodes CASSLDWEGEAFF.

The chain uses TRBV10-1 and TRBJ2-7; 9 positions match TRBD1. The germline gives CDR1 WNHNN, CDR2 SYGVQD (reference sequence). There are 15 residues in the CDR3. Trimming removed 2 bases from V and 2 bases from J; junction bases left unmatched: 4. CDR3 sequence reads: CASSEVGTGTYEQYF. The CDR3, as DNA: TGCGCCAGCAGTGAGGTGGGGACAGGGACCTACGAGCAGTACTTC.

The genes are TRBV6-1 and TRBJ1-1; D remains ambiguous. The CDR3 is made up of 15 amino acids. Germline assignment: CDR1 MNHNS and CDR2 SASEGT. V lost 5 bases and J 2 bases, leaving 15 bases between the germline ends. CDR3 amino acids: CASSPPVGPNTEAFF. The CDR3, as DNA: TGTGCCAGCAGTCCCCCGGTGGGCCCCAACACTGAAGCTTTCTTT.

The chain is built from TRBV27 and TRBJ1-2; D not certain. Germline V CDR1 and CDR2: MNHEY, SMNVEV (reference sequence). The CDR3 covers 13 residues. V lost 3 bases, J lost 2 bases, and 7 bases lay in between. The CDR3 nucleotides read TGTGCCAGCAGTTTCTCGGGGAACTATGGCTACACCTTC. Encoded protein: CASSFSGNYGYTF.

The chain uses TRBV6-4 and TRBJ2-7; D possibly uses TRBD1 or TRBD2 (5 bases each). This CDR3 is 14 amino acids long. Per germline, CDR1 MRHNA and CDR2 SNTAGT. V gave up 6 bases and J gave up 0 bases, with 12 bases separating them. Here the CDR3 DNA reads TGTGCCAGCAGGAGGGACCCTAGCTCCTACGAGCAGTACTTC. It specifies CASRRDPSSYEQYF.

This chain links TRBV6-6 with TRBJ1-2; TRBD1 aligns across 7 bases. Germline V gives CDR1 MNHNY, CDR2 SVGAGI (reference sequence). The CDR3 is made up of 14 amino acids. V trimming: 4 bases; J trimming: 5 bases; junction bases outside the gene matches: 7. The CDR3 loop reads CASSWEGAVYGYTF. The CDR3 DNA follows: TGTGCCAGCAGTTGGGAGGGGGCTGTGTATGGCTACACCTTC.

CDR3 coding DNA: TGCAGCGTTGAGGGACAATACGAGCAGTACTTC. Protein sequence: CSVEGQYEQYF. The V call is TRBV29-1, the J call TRBJ2-7; possible D gene TRBD1, 6 bases. Trimming cost V 3 bases and J 4 bases, with 7 bases left between them. This CDR3 is 11 amino acids long. From germline, CDR1 is SQVTM and CDR2 ANQGSEA.

The rearrangement uses TRBV19 and TRBJ2-1; tentatively, D is TRBD2 (6 bases). Per the germline V gene, CDR1 is LNHDA and CDR2 is SQIVND (reference sequence). The V end was cut by 8 bases, the J end by 0 bases, with 14 bases between. This CDR3 contains 15 residues. The CDR3, as DNA: TGTGCCAGTCGTGGGTTGGGGGGCTCCTACAATGAGCAGTTCTTC. Its translation: CASRGLGGSYNEQFF.

Remarks on this clone: Compared with germline, one end of the junction differs, possibly owing to a read error. This chain connects TRBV11-3 to TRBJ2-7, with D perhaps TRBD1 or TRBD2 (5 bases each). The CDR3 consists of 14 residues. CDR1 is SGHNT and CDR2 is YENEEA in the germline V gene. The CDR3 DNA sequence: TGTGCCAGCAGCTTGGGGCTAGCCTCCCACGAGCAGTACTTC. It yields the protein CASSLGLASHEQYF.

The count of this clone is one. This chain connects TRBV15 to TRBJ1-1; D remains unclear. V lost 0 bases, J lost 8 bases, and 13 bases lay in between. Germline V gene sequence: CDR1 LNHNV, CDR2 YYDKDF (reference sequence). CDR3 length: 14 amino acids. The CDR3 here is CATSRDTASREAFF. In DNA, the CDR3 is TGTGCCACCAGCAGAGATACTGCCAGTCGAGAAGCTTTCTTT.

V is TRBV7-6 and J is TRBJ2-4; 9 nucleotides align to TRBD1. Trimming at V came to 1 base and at J to 12 bases, leaving 7 bases not matched to a gene. The CDR3 consists of 14 residues. Per germline, CDR1 SGHVS and CDR2 FNYEAQ. The CDR3 reads CASSLESGTGSQYF. In DNA, the CDR3 is TGTGCCAGCAGCTTAGAATCCGGGACAGGGAGTCAGTACTTC.

The rearrangement links TRBV19 to TRBJ1-1; tentatively, D is TRBD1 (5 bases). CDR1 and CDR2 from the germline V gene are LNHDA and SQIVND (reference sequence). This CDR3 is built from 13 residues. V was trimmed by 3 bases and J by 5 bases, leaving 10 bases between them. In DNA, the CDR3 is TGTGCCAGTAGTATTCAGGGTATTACTGAAGCTTTCTTT. Encoded protein: CASSIQGITEAFF.

The V and J genes are TRBV11-3 and TRBJ2-3; D is ambiguous. Looked up from germline, CDR1 is SGHNT and CDR2 is YENEEA. Trimming shortened V by 4 bases and J by 6 bases, and 5 bases separated the two germline ends. This CDR3 is built from 11 residues. The CDR3 DNA is TGTGCCAGCAGCTCGGACGATACGCAGTATTTT. Encoded protein: CASSSDDTQYF.

This clone was seen a handful of times. The chain carries TRBV5-1 and TRBJ1-1, with 7 nucleotides matching TRBD1. Germline V gene data show CDR1 as SGHRS and CDR2 as YFSETQ. This CDR3 has 15 residues. Trimming at V came to 4 bases and at J to 1 base, leaving 7 bases not matched to a gene. The CDR3 DNA reads as TGCGCCAGCAGCCCACTCCAGGGGGGGAACACTGAAGCTTTCTTT. Translation: CASSPLQGGNTEAFF.

This chain uses TRBV2 with TRBJ1-1; maybe TRBD1 (5 bases). The germline V and J ends were trimmed by 2 bases and 4 bases, with 8 bases remaining between them. The germline gives CDR1 SNHLY, CDR2 FYNNEI. CDR3 size: 13 residues. In nucleotides, the CDR3 is TGTGCCAGCAGTGAACAGGGTACCACTGAAGCTTTCTTT. This gives the protein CASSEQGTTEAFF.

The gene calls are TRBV25-1 and TRBJ2-1; TRBD2 matches at 10 bases. Trimming cost V 4 bases and J 0 bases; bases outside gene matches: 9. Germline CDR1 and CDR2: MGHDK and SYGVNS. The CDR3 has 18 residues. The CDR3 loop reads CASSGTGLAASSYNEQFF. The CDR3 nucleotides read TGTGCCAGCAGTGGGACTGGACTAGCGGCAAGCTCCTACAATGAGCAGTTCTTC.

V usage is TRBV9 and J usage is TRBJ2-7; D not resolved. V was cut by 2 bases and J by 6 bases, with 9 bases left in between. Germline lookup yields CDR1 SGDLS and CDR2 YYNGEE. This CDR3 region has 12 residues. CDR3 amino acids: CASSVFFGEQYF. The CDR3 region has the DNA TGTGCCAGCAGCGTTTTCTTTGGCGAGCAGTACTTC. The variable domain in full, with the rest retrieved from reference TRBV9 and TRBJ2-7, is DSGVTQTPKHLITATGQRVTLRCSPRSGDLSVYWYQQSLDQGLQFLIQYYNGEERAKGNILERFSAQQFPDLHSELNLSSLELGDSALYFCASSVFFGEQYFGPGTRLTVT.

The chain has TRBV2 and TRBJ1-4; D unclear. With 4 bases removed from V and 7 bases from J, the gap between germline ends came to 16 bases. Germline V gives CDR1 SNHLY, CDR2 FYNNEI. The CDR3 loop spans 15 amino acids. In DNA form, the CDR3 reads TGTGCCAGCAGTGCACGTTTAGGGCTTGGTGAAAAACTGTTTTTT. As protein: CASSARLGLGEKLFF.

The CDR3 loop is CASSQTGPPRWETQYF. The CDR3 region has the DNA TGCGCCAGCAGCCAGACAGGGCCCCCAAGGTGGGAGACCCAGTACTTC. V gene TRBV4-3 combines with J gene TRBJ2-5; 7 nucleotides line up with TRBD1. Germline CDR1 reads LGHNA; CDR2 reads YSLEER. The CDR3 is made up of 16 amino acids. The J segment lost 5 bases and the V segment lost 3 bases, leaving 12 bases of the junction unmatched.

The chain couples TRBV10-2 to TRBJ1-1; D gene ambiguous. The CDR3 length is 13 residues. From germline, CDR1 is WSHSY and CDR2 SAAADI. The V gene lost 6 bases and the J gene lost 2 bases, with 10 bases spanning the gap. The CDR3 nucleotides read TGCGCCAGCAGCCAGACGGTCAACACTGAAGCTTTCTTT. It specifies CASSQTVNTEAFF.

This chain connects TRBV5-4 to TRBJ1-1; D unclear. The CDR3 totals 14 residues. CDR1 is SGHNT, CDR2 YYREEE, per germline (reference sequence). Deletions cut 0 bases from V and 0 bases from J, with 6 bases between. The CDR3 bases are TGTGCCAGCAGCTTGGGGCAGGTGAACACTGAAGCTTTCTTT. Protein product: CASSLGQVNTEAFF.

The rearrangement links TRBV11-3 to TRBJ2-1; D not resolved. The CDR3 loop spans 15 amino acids. The germline V gene encodes CDR1 SGHNT and CDR2 YENEEA. Deletions cut 3 bases from V and 0 bases from J, with 9 bases between. CDR3 sequence reads: CASSLGPSSYNEQFF. The CDR3, as DNA: TGTGCCAGCAGCTTGGGCCCGAGCTCCTACAATGAGCAGTTCTTC.

This clone was recorded a few times. The chain combines TRBV5-1 with TRBJ1-2; 8 nucleotides align to TRBD1. J gave up 4 bases and V 4 bases, and 6 bases lay outside the gene matches. The CDR3 is 14 residues long. CDR1 SGHRS and CDR2 YFSETQ come from the germline V gene. The CDR3 loop reads CASSQMTGAYGYTF. CDR3 DNA sequence: TGCGCCAGCAGCCAGATGACAGGGGCCTATGGCTACACCTTC.

V is TRBV19 and J is TRBJ2-2; 8 nucleotides agree with TRBD1. Looked up from germline, CDR1 is LNHDA and CDR2 is SQIVND (reference sequence). The CDR3 sequence is 17 residues long. V gave up 7 bases and J gave up 3 bases; unmatched junction bases: 13. CDR3 loop: CASKPRGQAKDTGELFF. The CDR3 DNA reads as TGTGCCAGTAAACCCAGGGGGCAAGCTAAGGACACCGGGGAGCTGTTTTTT.

Comment on this clone: Germline and junction disagree at one end, which may indicate a read error. The sample has other DNA sequences that encode this CDR3 too. This sequence joins TRBV6-5 and TRBJ1-2, with D perhaps matching TRBD1 (5 bases). This CDR3 spans 15 amino acids. The V gene's germline CDR1 is MNHEY and CDR2 SVGAGI. The CDR3 here is CASSWNRRTNYGYTF. The CDR3 nucleotides read TGTGCCAGCAGTTGGAACAGGCGTACTAACTATGGCTACACTTTC.

J is TRBJ1-2 and V is TRBV28; 8 bases are a match to TRBD1. The V segment lost 5 bases and the J segment 10 bases; nucleotides outside the gene matches: 12. The germline V gene encodes CDR1 MDHEN and CDR2 SYDVKM. The CDR3 runs 14 residues. CDR3 in DNA: TGTGCCAGCAGTACGGAAGACAGGGGAACATCCTACACCTTC. As protein: CASSTEDRGTSYTF.

J is TRBJ1-4 and V is TRBV7-9; 7 bases align to TRBD1. Looked up from germline, CDR1 is SEHNR and CDR2 is FQNEAQ (reference sequence). V gave up 5 bases and J gave up 8 bases; unmatched junction bases: 8. This CDR3 is 14 amino acids long. The CDR3 is CASSPTGQDEKLFF. Here the CDR3 DNA reads TGTGCCAGCAGCCCCACTGGACAGGACGAAAAACTGTTTTTT.

The chain uses TRBV27 and TRBJ1-2; D might be TRBD1 (5 bases). CDR1 and CDR2 from the germline V gene are MNHEY and SMNVEV (reference sequence). This CDR3 has 14 amino acids. The V end was cut by 8 bases, the J end by 7 bases, with 20 bases between. CDR3: CASLGLGGSFGYTF. CDR3 DNA: TGTGCCAGCTTGGGGCTGGGTGGCAGCTTTGGCTACACCTTC.